The rows below give T cell receptor beta chains drawn from one sample of a study of shared clonotypes between healthy human individuals. Assay: immunoSEQ multiplex PCR; the TCRdb copy retains only in-frame clones and omits some. The sample comprises 1 million to 1.2 million clones, approximately 80% of which are singletons, and 0.7% to 0.95% rests with the top ten. Material: memory CD4+ T cells from PBMCs. The receptors were sampled from a man between 18 and 29 years old in good health. Some clones in this sample may be carry-over from other donors' samples. The CDR3 runs from the conserved cysteine through the conserved F or W. The D gene is left open where the match is weak. The listing skips clone size in some rows; elsewhere it reads once, few, many or a size class.

abundance	d_gene	v_gene	j_gene	CDR3nt	CDR3aa
.	.	TRBV7-2	TRBJ1-5	TGTGCCAGCAGCGTTCCAGGGAATCAGCCCCAGCATTTT	CASSVPGNQPQHF
.	.	TRBV5-1	TRBJ2-7	TGCGCCAGCAGCCAGGGGGGGCTACACTACGAGCAGTACTTC	CASSQGGLHYEQYF
.	.	TRBV7-2	TRBJ2-2	TGTGCCAGCAGCTTAGGGAACACCGGGGAGCTGTTTTTT	CASSLGNTGELFF
.	TRBD2	TRBV13	TRBJ2-4	TGTGCCAGCACCATACTAGCGGGAATAAACATTCAGTACTTC	CASTILAGINIQYF
.	.	TRBV28	TRBJ2-1	TGTGCCAGCAGTTCCTCCCCCTTACCGGGAAACAATGAGCAGTTCTTC	CASSSSPLPGNNEQFF
.	.	TRBV7-2	TRBJ1-5	TGTGCCAGCAGCTTATCGGGGGACCCTAGCAATCAGCCCCAGCATTTT	CASSLSGDPSNQPQHF
once	.	TRBV15	TRBJ1-1	TGTGCCACCAGCAGAGAAGATTCTTCAGGAGCTTTCTTT	CATSREDSSGAFF
few	.	TRBV6-4	TRBJ1-1	TGTGCCAGCAGTAAATCGGGGAACACTGAAGCTTTCTTT	CASSKSGNTEAFF
.	.	TRBV7-6	TRBJ2-1	TGTGCCAGCAGCTTGTCGGGCGGGTACTACAATGAGCAGTTCTTC	CASSLSGGYYNEQFF
.	TRBD2	TRBV2	TRBJ2-1	TGTGCCAGCAGATATAGCGGGGCAAACAATGAGCAGTTCTTC	CASRYSGANNEQFF
once	TRBD2	TRBV4-2	TRBJ2-3	TGTGCCAGCAGCCATCCCTCCATGGGGACTAGCGGCTCGCGGACGCAGTATTTT	CASSHPSMGTSGSRTQYF
.	.	TRBV5-1	TRBJ1-3	TGCGCCAGCAGCTTGGGTGGCAACCAAAACACCATATATTTT	CASSLGGNQNTIYF
.	.	TRBV25-1	TRBJ1-2	TGTGCCAGCAGTGAAAAGGGGCCCTACACCTTC	CASSEKGPYTF